This T cell receptor beta chain comes out of a study of blood T cell repertoires in COVID-19. Study context: T cells, B-cell-depleted T cells, or PBMCs supplied cDNA or gDNA.

Looked up from germline, CDR1 is SGHRS and CDR2 is YFSETQ. The V gene lost 4 bases and the J gene lost 0 bases, with 10 bases spanning the gap. CDR3 length equals 14 residues. As handled by the study authors: Amplifying reference gene primers gave estimates of nucleated cell counts. Some clones are missing from TCRdb's copy, which holds only in-frame ones; the method was immunoSEQ multiplex PCR. For V, J and clone size, that table is used; D and trimming come from the DNA. The sample yields roughly 90,000 clones, approximately 87% seen once. This rearrangement joins TRBV5-1 to TRBJ2-5, with a tentative D call TRBD1 (5 bases). The sequenced sample was peripheral blood. The sequence was collected from a human donor in a cohort sampled during active COVID-19. The CDR3, as DNA: TGCGCCAGCAGCCCCAGACAGTACCAAGAGACCCAGTACTTC. It specifies CASSPRQYQETQYF.